This T cell receptor (beta chain) originates from a study of T cell repertoires in cytomegalovirus infection. In the study overall: CMV infection and matching HLA type were both indicated by public TCR beta signatures.

The table lists this clonotype with a few counts. Its target is unknown. This CDR3 region has 15 residues. J gave up 5 bases and V 1 base, and 5 bases lay outside the gene matches. Germline CDR1 SGHVS, CDR2 FNYEAQ. TCRdb reprocessed the reads with MiXCR, giving one entry per CDR3 protein. This repertoire shows approximately 500,000 distinct CDR3 sequences, 26% found once; its top ten account for about 13%. Broader study findings: Cumulated frequencies of public TCR beta families served to identify carriers of CMV plus the relevant HLA. Within the response measured ex vivo, HLA-C-restricted CMV-specific TCR beta clonotypes were dominant.

This chain joins TRBV7-6 and TRBJ1-5; 7 nucleotides agree with TRBD1. The sample comprised PBMCs. This sequence originates from a human donor in good health (CMV status not recorded). Some clones in this sample may be carry-over from other donors' samples. CDR3 coding DNA: TGTGCCAGCAGCTTAGTGGTAGGGACAGATCAGCCCCAGCATTTT. Translated, it gives CASSLVVGTDQPQHF.